A single sample gave rise to the 6 T cell receptor beta chains below, sequenced in a study of long-term antiretroviral therapy in people with HIV (dated by TCRdb to the early 2020s). The immunoSEQ hsTCRB v3.0 assay was used at survey level resolution to sequence the TRB variable region. In TCRdb, the immuneACCESS table is reduced to in-frame sequences with V and J assigned. These tables do not hold every clone; where another copy was compared, an unresolved V gene accounts for under half, and the others remain unexplained. In this sample the table shows some 40,000 clones, 86% of which occur a single time. About 4% of the sample lies in the top ten. Sequencing used unsorted PBMCs, obtained 1.2 years after starting antiretroviral therapy. The receptors here all came from a woman aged 50 to 60 with HIV.

This clone was observed a few times. The chain carries TRBV7-6 and TRBJ1-1, with D perhaps matching TRBD1 (5 bases). Trimming took 6 bases from V and 4 from J, leaving 15 bases between them. Germline loops: CDR1 SGHVS, CDR2 FNYEAQ. The CDR3 totals 14 residues. This CDR3 is CASSWDLALTEAFF. CDR3 DNA sequence: TGTGCCAGCAGTTGGGACCTGGCACTCACTGAAGCTTTCTTT.

J is TRBJ2-4 and V is TRBV7-3; TRBD1 agrees at 10 bases. The CDR3 is 17 residues long. Germline CDR1 is SGHTA and CDR2 is FQGTGA. V lost 2 bases to trimming and J lost 3 bases; unmatched junction nucleotides: 7. The CDR3 region is CASSLYPGQGIKNIQYF. The CDR3 DNA sequence: TGTGCCAGCAGCTTATACCCGGGACAGGGGATCAAAAACATTCAGTACTTC.

The chain employs TRBV7-8 and TRBJ1-6; 7 nucleotides align to TRBD1. Germline V gene sequence: CDR1 SGHVS, CDR2 FQNEAQ. There are 17 residues in the CDR3. With V trimmed by 5 bases and J by 0 bases, 7 bases remained unmatched. CDR3 bases: TGTGCCAGCAGCCCGAGGGACAGCAGCTCCTATAATTCACCCCTCCACTTT. This translates into CASSPRDSSSYNSPLHF.

A word on this clone: The sample holds other DNA sequences that translate to the same CDR3. V usage is TRBV18 and J usage is TRBJ2-3; the D gene is possibly TRBD1 (6 bases). CDR3 length: 13 amino acids. From germline, CDR1 is KGHSH and CDR2 LQKENI. Trimming pared 3 bases from V and 4 bases from J, leaving 8 bases between. CDR3 sequence (DNA): TGTGCCAGCTCACCCCCAGGGGCAGATACGCAGTATTTT. It translates to CASSPPGADTQYF.

This chain links TRBV2 with TRBJ1-2, with D hard to call. V lost 3 bases, J lost 6 bases, and 8 bases lay in between. This CDR3 spans 12 amino acids. CDR1 is SNHLY and CDR2 is FYNNEI in the germline V gene. The CDR3 loop reads CASSEGRNGYTF. CDR3 nucleotides: TGTGCCAGCAGTGAGGGTAGAAATGGCTACACCTTC.

A few counts support this clone. The chain recombines TRBV5-1 with TRBJ1-2; the D is unclear. V was trimmed by 0 bases and J by 9 bases, leaving 15 bases between them. Germline-derived CDR1 and CDR2 are SGHRS and YFSETQ. There are 14 residues in the CDR3. CDR3 amino acids: CASSLEAPSASYTF. The CDR3 nucleotides read TGCGCCAGCAGCTTGGAGGCTCCAAGCGCCAGCTACACCTTC.